This T cell receptor beta chain appears in the sequencing data of a study of OX40 agonist ivuxolimab in advanced cancers. Study-wide background: Patients were infused with ivuxolimab every 2 weeks at 0.01 to 10 mg/kg. Three patients had partial responses: one hepatocellular carcinoma, two cutaneous melanoma.

Patients who had autoimmune disease history or got systemic immunosuppression were left out. Profiled with immunoSEQ multiplex PCR; TCRdb holds only in-frame clones, not every one. The data show around 34,000 clones, approximately 89% seen once. Germline CDR1 and CDR2: LNHDA and SQIVND (reference sequence). The CDR3 totals 15 residues. J gave up 2 bases and V 5 bases, and 6 bases lay outside the gene matches. Sequenced material: CD4+ or CD8+ T cells sorted from blood, taken in a trial of the OX40 agonist ivuxolimab. This clonotype originated in an adult with an advanced solid tumor such as melanoma, head and neck, liver or kidney cancer. V usage is TRBV19 and J usage is TRBJ2-3; TRBD2 aligns across 8 bases. CDR3 DNA sequence: TGTGCCAGTAGTTTCCTAGCGGGTGCCACAGATACGCAGTATTTT. Amino acids: CASSFLAGATDTQYF.